This TCR beta chain was observed in a study of T cells expressing NK-cell markers. About the study: It was sorted CD3+CD56-NKG2C+, CD3+CD56+NKG2C- and CD3+CD56+NKG2C+ T cells that provided the TCR beta repertoires. Eight donors were sequenced, seven testing HCMV-seropositive and one testing seronegative.

Per the germline V gene, CDR1 is SGHNT and CDR2 is YYREEE (reference sequence). The CDR3 totals 14 residues. Using the 5' RACE reads, TCRdb records one entry per CDR3 protein without DNA. The sample holds roughly 430,000 distinct CDR3 sequences. The receptor comes from a woman aged 18 to 69 in good health. The J gene is TRBJ2-5, the V gene TRBV5-4; TCRdb picks TRBD1, but there is no DNA to check that call. Sample: blood T cells: a sorted CD56 or NKG2C T cell subset, CD4+ or CD8+ T cells, or bulk PBMC T cells (not recorded which). The CDR3 reads CASTQLGGGETQYF.